This TCR beta chain was identified during a study of PD-L1 blockade in urothelial cancer. Overall study: Men with urothelial cancer arising in the bladder made up most of the 29 patients. The patients had undergone anywhere from 0 to 3 prior chemotherapy regimens. Blood analysis took place 3 weeks (second dose) and 6 weeks after treatment start.

Findings of the study overall: Tumor-associated TCR clones expanded more in blood at 3 weeks in patients with durable benefit.

Sequencing was performed with immunoSEQ multiplex PCR; in TCRdb, only in-frame clones are kept and a portion is missing. This table holds tens of thousands of clones, roughly 82% found once. About this clone itself: Its antigen is not identified.

V gave up 1 base and J gave up 6 bases, with 10 bases separating them. This CDR3 contains 14 residues. The germline CDR1 and CDR2 sequences are SNHLY and FYNNEI. This receptor was taken from a man aged 65-85 years with urothelial cancer. V gene TRBV2 combines with J gene TRBJ1-5, with D uncertain. Sequencing used PBMCs, obtained around atezolizumab (anti-PD-L1) treatment. CDR3 protein: CASSEGFAGQPQHF. CDR3 DNA sequence: TGTGCCAGCAGTGAAGGGTTCGCGGGTCAGCCCCAGCATTTT.